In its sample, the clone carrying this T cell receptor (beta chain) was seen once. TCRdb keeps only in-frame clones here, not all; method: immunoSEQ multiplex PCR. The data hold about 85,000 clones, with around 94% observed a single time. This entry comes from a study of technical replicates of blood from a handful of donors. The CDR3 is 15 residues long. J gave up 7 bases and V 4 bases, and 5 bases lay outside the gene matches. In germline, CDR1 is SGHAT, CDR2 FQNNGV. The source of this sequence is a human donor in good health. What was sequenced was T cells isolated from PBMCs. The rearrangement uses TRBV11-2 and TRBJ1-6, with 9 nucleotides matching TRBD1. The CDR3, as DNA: TGTGCCAGCAGCTCCCGGGACAGGGTCAATTCACCCCTCCACTTT. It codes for CASSSRDRVNSPLHF.